This T cell receptor beta chain was sequenced for a study of blood T cells in healthy people across ages. General study points: Estimates of total diversity, which came from one million sequenced T cells, were considered to be underestimates.

Points on this clonotype: Its antigen is currently unknown.

Healthy Caucasian individuals from Russia aged 6 to 90 were enrolled as donors. Isolation per sample recovered at least 7 million PBMCs. A minimum of 5 micrograms of total RNA was extracted per sample. J gave up 8 bases and V 3 bases, and 6 bases lay outside the gene matches. Germline CDR1 and CDR2: MRHNA and SNTAGT. This CDR3 region has 15 residues. Through a sample-barcoded 5' primer and a J-beta primer mix, a second PCR was run for 7 to 11 cycles. TCRdb reprocessed the 5' RACE reads via MiXCR and lists one record per CDR3 protein. The sample yields under 2,000,000 distinct CDR3 sequences, about 50% seen once.

The sequencing sample was made of blood. The clonotype comes from a woman in her 40s in good health. This chain uses TRBV6-4 with TRBJ1-6; 8 nucleotides align to TRBD1. CDR3 loop: CASSEARGRDSPLHF. CDR3 DNA sequence: TGTGCCAGCAGTGAAGCCAGGGGGCGTGATTCACCCCTCCACTTT.